Sequencing of this TCR beta chain was carried out in a study of CD8 T cells in ankylosing spondylitis. Study-level results: In ankylosing spondylitis blood, a motif of seven or eight highly homologous TCR beta variants appeared characteristic. With a CD8+ phenotype, disease-linked clones were relatively rare in peripheral blood. Certain motif variants had earlier been reported in reactive arthritis synovial fluid and blood.

This clonotype has ten or more counts. The antigen is not known. It was by quantitative 5'-RACE with molecular barcodes that TCR beta libraries were made. TCRdb processed the 5' RACE reads anew with MiXCR; each CDR3 protein has one entry. Of about 360,000 distinct CDR3 sequences in the sample, 20% were seen once. The sample comprised blood, either unsorted or a sorted T cell fraction (not recorded which). The receptor was derived from a male donor with ankylosing spondylitis or in good health (not recorded which).

CDR3 coding DNA: TGCAGCGTCCTGGGCCTGGAGGTGGAGACCCAGTACTTC. Translation: CSVLGLEVETQYF. V and J are TRBV29-1 and TRBJ2-5; weak D call: TRBD2 (5 bases). V lost 6 bases, J lost 5 bases, and 16 bases lay in between. Per the germline V gene, CDR1 is SQVTM and CDR2 is ANQGSEA. There are 13 residues in the CDR3.